This is a list of T cell receptor beta chains from one sample in a study of neurological immune-mediated disorders. TCRdb fed the 5' RACE reads into MiXCR, producing one record per CDR3 protein. The table shows roughly 100,000 distinct CDR3 sequences, with about 3.8% occurring only once. Sequenced sample: PBMCs. The receptors were sampled from a woman between 18 and 30 years old with multiple sclerosis. The conserved cysteine and the conserved F or W are not part of the CDR3 here. Fields, in order: V gene, CDR3 length, J gene, CDR3 protein.

v_call: TRBV28
cdr3_length: 12
j_call: TRBJ2-3
cdr3_aa: ASTPGQGTDTQY

v_call: TRBV6-5
cdr3_length: 13
j_call: TRBJ2-3
cdr3_aa: ASSRQVRGTDTQY

v_call: TRBV20-1
cdr3_length: 9
j_call: TRBJ2-7
cdr3_aa: SPAGLGEQY

v_call: TRBV6-4
cdr3_length: 12
j_call: TRBJ2-3
cdr3_aa: ASSDGESTDTQY

v_call: TRBV12-3/TRBV12-4
cdr3_length: 11
j_call: TRBJ1-1
cdr3_aa: ASSLGGRAEAF

v_call: TRBV5-1
cdr3_length: 14
j_call: TRBJ1-5
cdr3_aa: ASSPGGIRGHQPQH

v_call: TRBV6-5
cdr3_length: 13
j_call: TRBJ1-6
cdr3_aa: ASRDRSSYNSPLH

v_call: TRBV20-1
cdr3_length: 13
j_call: TRBJ2-1
cdr3_aa: SATLAGGMGNEQF

v_call: TRBV5-1
cdr3_length: 13
j_call: TRBJ1-1
cdr3_aa: ASSSLAGAGTEAF

v_call: TRBV12-3/TRBV12-4
cdr3_length: 12
j_call: TRBJ2-7
cdr3_aa: ASRPGQGYYEQY